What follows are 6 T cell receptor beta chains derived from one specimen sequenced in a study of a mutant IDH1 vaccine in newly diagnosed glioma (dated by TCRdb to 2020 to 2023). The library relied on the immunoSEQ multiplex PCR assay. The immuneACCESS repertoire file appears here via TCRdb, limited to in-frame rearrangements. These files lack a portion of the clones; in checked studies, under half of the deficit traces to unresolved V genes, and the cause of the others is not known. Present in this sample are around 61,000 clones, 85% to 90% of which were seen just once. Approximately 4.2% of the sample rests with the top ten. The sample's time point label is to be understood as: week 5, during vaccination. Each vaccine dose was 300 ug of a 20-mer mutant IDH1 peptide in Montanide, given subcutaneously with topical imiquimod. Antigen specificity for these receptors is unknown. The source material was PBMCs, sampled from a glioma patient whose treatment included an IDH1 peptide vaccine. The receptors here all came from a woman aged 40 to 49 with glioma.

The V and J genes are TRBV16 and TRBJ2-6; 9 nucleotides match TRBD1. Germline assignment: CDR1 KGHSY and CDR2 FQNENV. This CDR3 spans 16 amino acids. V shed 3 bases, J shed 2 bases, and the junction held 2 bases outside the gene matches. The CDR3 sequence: CASSQGTGPGANVLTF. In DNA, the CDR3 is TGTGCCAGCAGCCAGGGGACAGGGCCTGGGGCCAACGTCCTGACTTTC. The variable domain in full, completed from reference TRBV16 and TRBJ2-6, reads GEEVAQTPKHLVRGEGQKAKLYCAPIKGHSYVFWYQQVLKNEFKFLISFQNENVFDETGMPKERFSAKCLPNSPCSLEIQATKLEDSAVYFCASSQGTGPGANVLTFGAGSRLTVL.

The CDR3 region has the DNA TGTGCCAGCTCACCACTTGGGGAATTCCCGAGCTCTGGAAACACCATATATTTT. This encodes CASSPLGEFPSSGNTIYF. The chain joins TRBV18 to TRBJ1-3; D is uncertain. V lost 1 base and J 0 bases, leaving 16 bases between the germline ends. Germline V gene data show CDR1 as KGHSH and CDR2 as LQKENI. The CDR3 has 18 amino acids.

CDR3 bases: TGTGCCAGCAGTATAGGACAGCCTGGACTCGATGGCTACACCTTC. Its protein is CASSIGQPGLDGYTF. The rearrangement joins TRBV2 to TRBJ1-2; TRBD1 is a possible D gene (6 bases). The length of the CDR3 is 15 residues. Trimming left V 5 bases short and J 6 bases short, with 19 bases between. The germline V gene has CDR1 SNHLY and CDR2 FYNNEI.

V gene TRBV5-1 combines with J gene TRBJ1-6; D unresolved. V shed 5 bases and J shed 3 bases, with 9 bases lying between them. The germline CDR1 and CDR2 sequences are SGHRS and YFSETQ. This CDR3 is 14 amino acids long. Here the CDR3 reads CASSRTDYNSPLHF. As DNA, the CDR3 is TGCGCCAGCAGTCGGACTGACTATAATTCACCCCTCCACTTT.

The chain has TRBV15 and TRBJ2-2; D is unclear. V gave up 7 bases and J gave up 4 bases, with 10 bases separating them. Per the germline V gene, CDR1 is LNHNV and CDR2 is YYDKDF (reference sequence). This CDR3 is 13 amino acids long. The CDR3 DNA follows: TGTGCCACCAAGGGCAGCTTCACCGGGGAGCTGTTTTTT. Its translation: CATKGSFTGELFF. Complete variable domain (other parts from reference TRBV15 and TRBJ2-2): DAMVIQNPRYQVTQFGKPVTLSCSQTLNHNVMYWYQQKSSQAPKLLFHYYDKDFNNEADTPDNFQSRRPNTSFCFLDIRSPGLGDTAMYLCATKGSFTGELFFGEGSRLTVL.

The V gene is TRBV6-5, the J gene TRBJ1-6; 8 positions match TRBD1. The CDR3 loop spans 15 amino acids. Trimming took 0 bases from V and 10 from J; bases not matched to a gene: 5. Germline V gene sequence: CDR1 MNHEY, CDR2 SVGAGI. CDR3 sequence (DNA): TGTGCCAGCAGTTACTCGACAGGGGCCCCCTCACCCCTCCACTTT. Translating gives CASSYSTGAPSPLHF.